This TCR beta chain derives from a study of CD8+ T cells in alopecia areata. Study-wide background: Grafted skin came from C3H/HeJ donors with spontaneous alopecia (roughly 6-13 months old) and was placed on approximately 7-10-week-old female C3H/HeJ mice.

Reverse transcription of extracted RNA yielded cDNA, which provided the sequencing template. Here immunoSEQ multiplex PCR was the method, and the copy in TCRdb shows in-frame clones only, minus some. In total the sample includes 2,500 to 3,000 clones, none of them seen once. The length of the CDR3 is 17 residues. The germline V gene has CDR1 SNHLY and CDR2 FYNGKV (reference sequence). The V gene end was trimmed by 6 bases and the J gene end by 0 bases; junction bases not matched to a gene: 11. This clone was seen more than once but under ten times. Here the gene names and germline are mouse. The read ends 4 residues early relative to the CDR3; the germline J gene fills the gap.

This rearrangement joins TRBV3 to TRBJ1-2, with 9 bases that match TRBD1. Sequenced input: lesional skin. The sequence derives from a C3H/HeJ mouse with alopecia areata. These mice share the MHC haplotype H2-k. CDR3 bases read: TGTGCCAGCAGTGATGGGGGACAGGGTCTTGCAAACTCC. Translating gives CASSDGGQGLANS. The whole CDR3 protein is CASSDGGQGLANSDYTF.